This T cell receptor beta chain was recovered during a study of OX40 agonist ivuxolimab in advanced cancers. Assay used: immunoSEQ multiplex PCR; TCRdb lists only in-frame clones, some missing. The table lists tens of thousands of clones, 89% of them singletons. The ends were cut back, 0 bases at V and 4 bases at J, with 10 bases in the middle. CDR1 and CDR2 (germline): SGDLS, YYNGEE. The CDR3 sequence is 14 residues long. The chain combines TRBV9 with TRBJ1-2; possibly TRBD1 for D (6 bases). The clonotype originates from an adult with an advanced solid tumor such as melanoma, head and neck, liver or kidney cancer. Material: CD4+ or CD8+ T cells sorted from blood, obtained in a trial of the OX40 agonist ivuxolimab. DNA of the CDR3: TGTGCCAGCAGCGTAGGCAGGGGATCCTATGGCTACACCTTC. Encoded protein: CASSVGRGSYGYTF.